Listed below are T cell receptor beta chains from one sample, sequenced in a study of response to subunit inactivated influenza vaccine. TCRdb re-analysed the RT-PCR reads in MiXCR, keeping a single row per CDR3 protein. The table shows about half a million distinct CDR3 sequences, with approximately 10% occurring only once. The sequences come from PBMCs from blood, collected 40 to 50 days after vaccination. These receptors were collected from a man between 45 and 60 years old who received an inactivated influenza vaccine. CDR3s include the opening cysteine and the closing phenylalanine or tryptophan. Each record gives: D gene, J gene, V gene, clone size, CDR3 DNA, CDR3 protein. D genes are given only for firm matches. The size entry is marked missing in some rows and otherwise reads once, few, many or a size class.

>.|TRBJ2-3|TRBV27|few
TGTGCCAGCAGTTCAGGGGCCACTAGCACAGATACGCAGTATTTT
CASSSGATSTDTQYF
>.|TRBJ1-1|TRBV29-1|.
TGCAGCGTTGAAGATGGCTCCACCGATTGGCAGGCTTTCTTT
CSVEDGSTDWQAFF
>.|TRBJ2-7|TRBV20-1|few
TGCAGTGCTAGAGATCGGCATAACTACGAGCAGTACTTC
CSARDRHNYEQYF
>TRBD2|TRBJ2-1|TRBV20-1|.
TGCAGTGCTAGCAGTTCCGGGACTAGCGGGATAAAACGAGCCTACAATGAGCAGTTCTTC
CSASSSGTSGIKRAYNEQFF
>.|TRBJ2-7|TRBV7-2|few
TGTGCCAGCGCACGGGACCTCTCCTACGAGCAGTACTTC
CASARDLSYEQYF
>TRBD2|TRBJ2-1|TRBV7-3|few
TGTGCCAGCAGCTTAATGGCTAGCGGGTATTACAATGAGCAGTTCTTC
CASSLMASGYYNEQFF
>TRBD2|TRBJ2-7|TRBV28|.
TGTGCCAGCAGTTCGGGACTAGCGAAACCCTACGAGCAGTACTTC
CASSSGLAKPYEQYF
>.|TRBJ2-2|TRBV6-5|few
TGTGCCAGCAGTTCGGGACCGCTCACCGGGGAGCTGTTTTTT
CASSSGPLTGELFF
>.|TRBJ2-2|TRBV18|.
TGTGCCAGCCGCACGAGGGTATACAACACCGGGGAGCTGTTTTTT
CASRTRVYNTGELFF
>.|TRBJ2-2|TRBV4-1|few
TGCGCCAGCAGCCAGCGGACGACGAACACCGGGGAGCTGTTTTTT
CASSQRTTNTGELFF
>.|TRBJ1-2|TRBV15|few
TGTGCCACCAGCAGGGTTCGGGGATCTGGCTACACCTTC
CATSRVRGSGYTF
>.|TRBJ2-1|TRBV11-2|.
TGTGCCAGCAGCCCGATCTCCTACAATGAGCAGTTCTTC
CASSPISYNEQFF
>TRBD2|TRBJ2-5|TRBV27|.
TGTGCCAGCAGTTTAGCGGTTAGCGGGAGGGGAGAGACCCAGTACTTC
CASSLAVSGRGETQYF
>TRBD1|TRBJ2-7|TRBV28|.
TGTGCCAGCAGGGCCGGGACAGGGGCTTCCCACGAGCAGTACTTC
CASRAGTGASHEQYF
>.|TRBJ2-1|TRBV7-2|.
TGTGCCAGCAGCTTGGGGCACCGGGACTACAATGAGCAGTTCTTC
CASSLGHRDYNEQFF
>.|TRBJ1-5|TRBV12-3/TRBV12-4|few
TGTGCCAGCAGTTTACAACAGGGCAATCAGCCCCAGCATTTT
CASSLQQGNQPQHF
>TRBD2|TRBJ2-3|TRBV7-3|.
TGTGCCAGCAGCTTAAGGGGGAGGTCGCTAGCGGGAACCGCTAGCACAGATACGCAGTATTTT
CASSLRGRSLAGTASTDTQYF
>TRBD2|TRBJ2-3|TRBV29-1|many
TGCAGCGTCGGCGGGGGGAGCACAGATACGCAGTATTTT
CSVGGGSTDTQYF
>.|TRBJ2-7|TRBV28|.
TGTGCCAGCAGTTTCCCCACCGGGACACTCTACGAGCAGTACTTC
CASSFPTGTLYEQYF
>.|TRBJ2-2|TRBV11-2|.
TGTGCCAGCAGAATTCCCGGGACGAGGACCGGGGAGCTGTTTTTT
CASRIPGTRTGELFF
>.|TRBJ2-3|TRBV5-1|few
TGCGCCAGCAGCGCGAACCCGCTAAGCACAGATACGCAGTATTTT
CASSANPLSTDTQYF
>.|TRBJ1-1|TRBV11-2|.
TGTGCCAGCAGCCCCGGACTACGCGCCGGGGTATTCTTT
CASSPGLRAGVFF
>TRBD2|TRBJ2-3|TRBV20-1|.
TGCAGTGCGTCTCCCACTAGCGGTCACACAGATACGCAGTATTTT
CSASPTSGHTDTQYF
>.|TRBJ2-2|TRBV11-1|.
TGTGCCAGCAGCTTAGATTTGGTCGGGACGGCGAACACCGGGGAGCTGTTTTTT
CASSLDLVGTANTGELFF
>.|TRBJ2-5|TRBV12-3/TRBV12-4|.
TGTGCCAACCCTCATGCGGGGGAGACCCAGTACTTC
CANPHAGETQYF
>.|TRBJ1-1|TRBV6-5|.
TGTGCCAGCAGTCCCCGGACAAATGAAGCTTTCTTT
CASSPRTNEAFF
>.|TRBJ2-1|TRBV29-1|many
TGCAGCGTTGTAGTTTCCAACGTCAATGAGCAGTTCTTC
CSVVVSNVNEQFF
>.|TRBJ1-4|TRBV5-1|.
TGCGCCAGCAGCCCGCGATCCACAACTAATGAAAAACTGTTTTTT
CASSPRSTTNEKLFF
>TRBD2|TRBJ2-7|TRBV11-2|.
TGTGCCAGCAGCTTACGGTCCCCTCGACTAGCGGGAGCTTACGAGCAGTACTTC
CASSLRSPRLAGAYEQYF
>TRBD2|TRBJ2-7|TRBV12-3/TRBV12-4|few
TGTGCCAGCAGTTTTAGCGGGGCGTCCTACGAGCAGTACTTC
CASSFSGASYEQYF
>.|TRBJ1-5|TRBV7-2|.
TGTGCCAGCAGCAGAGAGGGGGTCAATCAGCCCCAGCATTTT
CASSREGVNQPQHF
>.|TRBJ2-5|TRBV18|many
TGTGCCAGCTCGCCGAACAGACAAGAGACCCAGTACTTC
CASSPNRQETQYF
>TRBD1|TRBJ2-7|TRBV5-1|few
TGCGCCAGCAGCACCGGGACAGGGAAAACCTACGAGCAGTACTTC
CASSTGTGKTYEQYF
>.|TRBJ1-2|TRBV20-1|few
TGCAGTGCCCCGGATGGCTACACCTTC
CSAPDGYTF
>.|TRBJ1-5|TRBV2|.
TGTGCCAGCAGTGTCTCAGGGGCCGGCAATCAGCCCCAGCATTTT
CASSVSGAGNQPQHF
>TRBD2|TRBJ2-2|TRBV20-1|.
TGCAGTGCTAGCGCACTAGCGGGGGCCGGGGAGCTGTTTTTT
CSASALAGAGELFF
>.|TRBJ2-7|TRBV20-1|few
TGCAGTGCTAGATCCGGGGCAATTTCTATCTACGGCGAGCAGTACTTC
CSARSGAISIYGEQYF
>.|TRBJ1-2|TRBV3-1|few
TGTGCCAGCAGCCGCCGGGGAAGGAATTATGGCTACACCTTC
CASSRRGRNYGYTF
>TRBD1|TRBJ2-7|TRBV3-1|few
TGTGCCAGCAGCCCCCGGACAGGGGCAGTCTCCTACGAGCAGTACTTC
CASSPRTGAVSYEQYF
>TRBD1|TRBJ1-2|TRBV29-1|many
TGCAGCGTTGCCCGGGACAGGGTACTTGGCTATGGCTACACCTTC
CSVARDRVLGYGYTF
>.|TRBJ2-3|TRBV20-1|few
TGCAGTGCTCATCCAGGGGGACTCACAGATACGCAGTATTTT
CSAHPGGLTDTQYF
>.|TRBJ1-2|TRBV30|.
TGTGCCTGGAGTGTACTGGGGGCTCGGAATGGCTACACCTTC
CAWSVLGARNGYTF
>TRBD2|TRBJ2-7|TRBV4-2|many
TGTGCCAGCAGCCAAGATATTATCGCTAGCGGGAGGGCAGGGGAGCAGTACTTC
CASSQDIIASGRAGEQYF
>TRBD2|TRBJ2-1|TRBV10-3|few
TGTGCCGCTAGCGGGAGGGCCGGGTATGAGCAGTTCTTC
CAASGRAGYEQFF
>.|TRBJ1-4|TRBV28|.
TGTGCCAGCAGTTTAGGGCCAGGGGAAAGTGAAAAACTGTTTTTT
CASSLGPGESEKLFF
>TRBD2|TRBJ2-1|TRBV5-1|few
TGCGCCAGCAGCTTGGCCACTAGCGGGTACTACAATGAGCAGTTCTTC
CASSLATSGYYNEQFF
>TRBD2|TRBJ2-5|TRBV7-2|few
TGTGCCAGCAGCTTATCGGCCGGCGGGAGCTTCGAGACCCAGTACTTC
CASSLSAGGSFETQYF
>.|TRBJ2-7|TRBV20-1|.
TGCAGTGCTAGAGATTATGCGGTCGATCCCTACGAGCAGTACTTC
CSARDYAVDPYEQYF
>.|TRBJ1-5|TRBV6-1|many
TGTGCCAGCAGCCCAAATCCCGACAGGATAAGCAATCAGCCCCAGCATTTT
CASSPNPDRISNQPQHF
>TRBD1|TRBJ2-7|TRBV12-3/TRBV12-4|many
TGTGCCAGCAGTTGGGACAGGAGTTACGAGCAGTACTTC
CASSWDRSYEQYF
>.|TRBJ2-5|TRBV5-1|few
TGCGCCAGCAGCTTGTCATTAGGAACGGGCCAAGAGACCCAGTACTTC
CASSLSLGTGQETQYF
>.|TRBJ1-2|TRBV10-3|many
TGTGCCATCAGTGAGCAGGGGCCCACCTATGGCTACACCTTC
CAISEQGPTYGYTF
>TRBD2|TRBJ2-1|TRBV5-1|few
TGCGCCAGCAGCTTGGGAGGGACTAGCGGCAATGAGCAGTTCTTC
CASSLGGTSGNEQFF
>.|TRBJ1-5|TRBV5-5|many
TGTGCCAGCAGCTTGGCAGCGGGGGGCAATCAGCCCCAGCATTTT
CASSLAAGGNQPQHF
>.|TRBJ2-2|TRBV3-1|.
TGTGCCAGCAGACTACAGGGAAGCGGGGAGCTGTTTTTT
CASRLQGSGELFF
>.|TRBJ2-2|TRBV12-3/TRBV12-4|.
TGTGCCAGCAGGTTGACAGGCGACACCGGGGAGCTGTTTTTT
CASRLTGDTGELFF
>.|TRBJ2-4|TRBV7-9|.
TGTGCCAGCAGCTTAGTCAAGTCGAGGGAGAACATTCAGTACTTC
CASSLVKSRENIQYF
>.|TRBJ2-7|TRBV28|.
TGTGCCAGCAGTTTTGATGAGGGTAGCTCCTACGAGCAGTACTTC
CASSFDEGSSYEQYF
>.|TRBJ2-3|TRBV20-1|.
TGCAGTGCTAGGTCCGCCCACTTGCCCACCCATACGCAGTATTTT
CSARSAHLPTHTQYF
>TRBD1|TRBJ1-1|TRBV12-3/TRBV12-4|.
TGTGCCAGCAGTTGGGACAGGACGAACACTGAAGCTTTCTTT
CASSWDRTNTEAFF